This T cell receptor (beta chain) was sequenced during a study of identical twins. General study points: Invariant MAIT and iNKT cells could partly confound zero-insertion analyses. Alpha sequences out of frame and shared by twins had excess low generation probability. There were fewer insertions in abundant cord blood beta clonotypes, but memory repertoires showed no such pattern.

The authors used template switching to add a universal primer site and gave cDNA unique molecular identifiers. TCRdb re-analysed the 5' RACE reads in MiXCR, keeping a single row per CDR3 protein. The sample shows some 560,000 distinct CDR3 sequences, approximately 10% of them seen only once. This clonotype was counted many times. Its antigen remains unknown. The data were also submitted as part of a second study, on yellow fever vaccine responses in identical twins.

The source material was PBMCs. The clonotype comes from a woman younger than 30 in good health.

CDR3 sequence: CASSHSNTAHEQYF. The DNA of the CDR3 is TGCGCCAGCAGCCATAGTAATACTGCGCACGAGCAGTACTTC. The chain couples TRBV4-3 to TRBJ2-7; the D is unclear. There are 14 residues in the CDR3. Per the germline V gene, CDR1 is LGHNA and CDR2 is YSLEER. Trimming left V 3 bases short and J 5 bases short, with 14 bases between.